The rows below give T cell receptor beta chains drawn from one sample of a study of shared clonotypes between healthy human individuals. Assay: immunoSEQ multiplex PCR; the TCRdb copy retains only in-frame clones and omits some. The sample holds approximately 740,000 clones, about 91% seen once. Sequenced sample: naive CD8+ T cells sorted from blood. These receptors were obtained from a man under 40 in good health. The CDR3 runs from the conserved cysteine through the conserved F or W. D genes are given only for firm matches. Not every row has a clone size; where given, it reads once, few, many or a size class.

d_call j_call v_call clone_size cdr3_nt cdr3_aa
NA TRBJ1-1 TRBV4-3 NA TGCGCCAGCAGCCAAGTGGCTAACACTGAAGCTTTCTTT CASSQVANTEAFF
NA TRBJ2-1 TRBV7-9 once TGTGCCAGCAGCTCCCCTAGCGCAAAGCTCAATGAGCAGTTCTTC CASSSPSAKLNEQFF
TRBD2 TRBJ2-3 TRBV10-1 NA TGCGCCAGCAGTTACACTAGCGGGATGGGGGATACGCAGTATTTT CASSYTSGMGDTQYF
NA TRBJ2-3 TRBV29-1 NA TGCAGCGGCTGGACAGATACAGATACGCAGTATTTT CSGWTDTDTQYF
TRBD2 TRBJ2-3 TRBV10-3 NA TGTGCCATCAGTGTTTCCCCAGAAATGGGAGGGCCTTTGGGGACAGATACGCAGTATTTT CAISVSPEMGGPLGTDTQYF
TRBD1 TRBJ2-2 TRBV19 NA TGTGCCACCACAGGGGGCCTCCTCGGGGAGCTGTTTTTT CATTGGLLGELFF
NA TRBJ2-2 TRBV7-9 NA TGTGCCAGCAGCTTGATGAACACCGGGGAGCTGTTTTTT CASSLMNTGELFF
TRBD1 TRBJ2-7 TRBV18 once TGTGCCAGCTCACCCGGGACAGGGGGCGACGAGCAGTACTTC CASSPGTGGDEQYF
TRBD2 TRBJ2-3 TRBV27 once TGTGCCAGCATGCGGCTAGCGGCCTCTAGCACAGATACGCAGTATTTT CASMRLAASSTDTQYF
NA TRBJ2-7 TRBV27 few TGTGCCAGCAGCCCTAGTCGGCACGAGCAGTACTTC CASSPSRHEQYF
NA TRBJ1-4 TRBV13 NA TGTGCCAGCAGCCAAAGGACAGTATTGAATGAAAAACTGTTTTTT CASSQRTVLNEKLFF
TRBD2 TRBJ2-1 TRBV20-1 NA TGCAGTGCAAGGGACTACACCGAGCAGTTCTTC CSARDYTEQFF
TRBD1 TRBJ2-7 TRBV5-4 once TGTGCCAGCAGCTTGGGTCAGCAGGGGGACTACGAGCAGTACTTC CASSLGQQGDYEQYF
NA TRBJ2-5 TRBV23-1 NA TGCGCCAGCAGTCAATCAGAGAACAGGGTGGAGACCCAGTACTTC CASSQSENRVETQYF
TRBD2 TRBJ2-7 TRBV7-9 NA TGTGCCAGCAGCTTAGCGCAGGGAGGGAACGAGCAGTACTTC CASSLAQGGNEQYF
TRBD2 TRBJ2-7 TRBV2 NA TGTGCCGGGGGGGACCGAGCCTACGAGCAGTACTTC CAGGDRAYEQYF
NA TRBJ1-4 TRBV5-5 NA TGTGCCAGCAGCTTGGGGACGGGGTCGAGTGAAAAACTGTTTTTT CASSLGTGSSEKLFF
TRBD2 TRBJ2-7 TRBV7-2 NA TGTGCCAGCACCCTAGCGGAGGGGAGAAACTACGAGCAGTACTTC CASTLAEGRNYEQYF
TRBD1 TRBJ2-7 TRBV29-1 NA TGCAGCGTTGTGGGAATAGAGGGACAGGGAAGGGACTCCTACGAGCAGTACTTC CSVVGIEGQGRDSYEQYF
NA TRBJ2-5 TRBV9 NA TGTGCCAGCAGCCCCCAGGGGGGGAAGGGAGAGACCCAGTACTTC CASSPQGGKGETQYF
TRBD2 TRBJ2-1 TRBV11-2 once TGTGCCAGCAGCTTACTAGCGGGGGCTATAAACAATGAGCAGTTCTTC CASSLLAGAINNEQFF
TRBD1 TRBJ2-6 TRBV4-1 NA TGCGCCAGTGCCGGGACAGGGGATTTCTCTGGGGCCAACGTCCTGACTTTC CASAGTGDFSGANVLTF
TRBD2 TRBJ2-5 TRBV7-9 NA TGTGCCAGCAGCGATAGCGGGGTTGGAGAGACCCAGTACTTC CASSDSGVGETQYF
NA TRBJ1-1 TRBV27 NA TGTGCCAGCAGTTCACAGGATACGAGGGAAGAAGCTTTCTTT CASSSQDTREEAFF
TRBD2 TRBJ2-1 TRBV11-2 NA TGTGCCAGCAGCCGTGTCCGGGAGGGGTTCAATGAGCAGTTCTTC CASSRVREGFNEQFF
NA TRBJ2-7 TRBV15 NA TGTGCCACCAGCAGAGACAGGGGTTCAAGCTCCTACGAGCAGTACTTC CATSRDRGSSSYEQYF
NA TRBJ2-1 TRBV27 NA TGTGCCGCAGAACGCGGATATGAGCAGTTCTTC CAAERGYEQFF